The TCR beta chain described here comes from a study of T cells after yellow fever vaccination. The study's findings and limits: Most primary-vaccination clones recurred post-booster (around 95% CD4, around 90% CD8). The CD4 compartment and the CD8 compartment contained a small share of clonotypes in common.

Template-switching 5'RACE yielded the TCR cDNA; a universal primer site and UMIs were added in the process. From the 5' RACE reads, TCRdb called clonotypes with MiXCR, one entry per CDR3 protein. Altogether roughly 300,000 distinct CDR3 sequences are present, roughly 8% being singletons, with the ten largest covering approximately 18%. V was cut by 5 bases and J by 7 bases, with 6 bases left in between. This CDR3 contains 10 residues. Germline values: CDR1 DFQATT, CDR2 SNEGSKA (reference sequence). This clonotype showed up many times. Its antigen is unknown. Sequencing used PBMCs, obtained roughly 46 days after the first yellow fever vaccination. The receptor was isolated from a man aged 18 to 35 who received the YFV17D yellow fever vaccine. The chain employs TRBV20-1 and TRBJ2-1; D gene ambiguous. CDR3 region: CSARLNEQFF. CDR3 coding DNA: TGCAGTGCTCGGTTGAATGAGCAGTTCTTC.